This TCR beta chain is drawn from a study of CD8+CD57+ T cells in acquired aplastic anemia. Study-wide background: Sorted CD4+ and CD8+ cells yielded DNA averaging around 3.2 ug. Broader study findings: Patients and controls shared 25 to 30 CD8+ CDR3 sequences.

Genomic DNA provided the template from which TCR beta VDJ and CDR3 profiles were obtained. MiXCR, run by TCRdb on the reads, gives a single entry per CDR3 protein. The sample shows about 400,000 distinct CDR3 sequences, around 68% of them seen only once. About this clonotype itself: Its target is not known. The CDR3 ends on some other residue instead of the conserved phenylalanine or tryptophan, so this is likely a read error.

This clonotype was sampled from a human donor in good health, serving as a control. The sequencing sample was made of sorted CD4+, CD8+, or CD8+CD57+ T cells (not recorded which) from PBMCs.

CDR3 sequence reads: CASSVAGGLFY. CDR3 sequence (DNA): TGTGCCAGCAGCGTCGCCGGGGGGCTGTTTTAT. This chain links TRBV9 with TRBJ2-2; tentative D call: TRBD2 (6 bases). In germline, CDR1 is SGDLS, CDR2 YYNGEE. CDR3 size: 11 residues.